Listed below are T cell receptor beta chains from one sample, sequenced in a study of CD8+ T cells in alopecia areata. Produced via immunoSEQ multiplex PCR; TCRdb's table is partial and in-frame only. The data show about 150,000 clones, with 62% seen just once and about 40% held by the top ten. Specimen: CD8+ T cells sorted from blood. The receptor set was obtained from a human donor in good health. The CDR3 runs from the conserved cysteine through the conserved F or W. Fields, in order: V gene, J gene, clone size, D gene, CDR3 DNA, CDR3 protein. D genes are given only for firm matches. Size is stated for part of the rows, as once, few or many counts, or as a class when the clone is expanded.

V: TRBV6-5; J: TRBJ2-7; size: NA; D: NA; DNA: TGTGCCAGCAGTTACGACAGCTCCTACGAGCAGTACTTC; CDR3: CASSYDSSYEQYF
V: TRBV9; J: TRBJ2-1; size: NA; D: NA; DNA: TGTGCCAGCAGCGCCTACGCGATGCCCGTCAATGAGCAGTTCTTC; CDR3: CASSAYAMPVNEQFF
V: TRBV29-1; J: TRBJ2-3; size: NA; D: NA; DNA: TGCAGCGTTGAACTCTCCTCGGATACGCAGTATTTT; CDR3: CSVELSSDTQYF
V: TRBV6-5; J: TRBJ2-5; size: NA; D: NA; DNA: TGTGCCAGCAGCCTTGGACAGCAAGAGACCCAGTACTTC; CDR3: CASSLGQQETQYF
V: TRBV29-1; J: TRBJ2-7; size: NA; D: NA; DNA: TGCAGCGTTGGGTGGGGAGGGGGCCCCTACGAGCAGTACTTC; CDR3: CSVGWGGGPYEQYF
V: TRBV9; J: TRBJ2-7; size: NA; D: TRBD1; DNA: TGTGCCAGCAGCGGACCGGGACAGGGAGGGTACGAGCAGTACTTC; CDR3: CASSGPGQGGYEQYF
V: TRBV7-3; J: TRBJ1-2; size: NA; D: TRBD1; DNA: TGTGCCAGCAGCCCAACAGGGGGCGATGGCTATGGCTACACCTTC; CDR3: CASSPTGGDGYGYTF
V: TRBV25-1; J: TRBJ2-7; size: few; D: TRBD1; DNA: TGTGCCAGCAGAAGGGACAGCTCCTACGAGCAGTACTTC; CDR3: CASRRDSSYEQYF
V: TRBV7-7; J: TRBJ2-7; size: NA; D: TRBD2; DNA: TGTGCCAGCAGAGCTGACGGGTATCGGACTAGATACTACGAGCAGTACTTC; CDR3: CASRADGYRTRYYEQYF
V: TRBV4-1; J: TRBJ2-1; size: many; D: NA; DNA: TGCGCCAGCAGCCAAGGCAGCTTCTCCTACAATGAGCAGTTCTTC; CDR3: CASSQGSFSYNEQFF
V: TRBV29-1; J: TRBJ1-4; size: NA; D: TRBD1; DNA: TGCAGCGTTGGTCGGCAGGGGGCCACAGAAAAACTGTTTTTT; CDR3: CSVGRQGATEKLFF
V: TRBV30; J: TRBJ1-2; size: NA; D: NA; DNA: TGTGCCTGGATCCACGTGGTGGGTGGGGATCTGGGCTACACCTTC; CDR3: CAWIHVVGGDLGYTF
V: TRBV10-3; J: TRBJ2-7; size: NA; D: NA; DNA: TGTGCCATCAGTGATGGGGTTCTCTACGAGCAGTACTTC; CDR3: CAISDGVLYEQYF
V: TRBV25-1; J: TRBJ1-2; size: NA; D: TRBD1; DNA: TGTGCCAGCAGTGAATGGGGACAGGGGGCCTATGGCTACACCTTC; CDR3: CASSEWGQGAYGYTF
V: TRBV27; J: TRBJ2-1; size: NA; D: NA; DNA: TGTGCCAGCAGTCCTCTTAGGGGCGATGAGCAGTTCTTC; CDR3: CASSPLRGDEQFF
V: TRBV2; J: TRBJ2-7; size: once; D: NA; DNA: TGTGCCAGCATTTCCCCAGACACCTACGAGCAGTACTTC; CDR3: CASISPDTYEQYF
V: TRBV6-5; J: TRBJ1-1; size: NA; D: NA; DNA: TGTGCCAGCAGTTACGTGGGAGTCCAAACTGAAGCTTTCTTT; CDR3: CASSYVGVQTEAFF
V: TRBV27; J: TRBJ2-7; size: NA; D: TRBD1; DNA: TGTGCCAGCAGTACACTCGGGACAGGGGCTGACTACGAGCAGTACTTC; CDR3: CASSTLGTGADYEQYF
V: TRBV15; J: TRBJ1-1; size: NA; D: NA; DNA: TGTGCCACCAGCAGAGTTCAAGGGAACACTGAAGCTTTCTTT; CDR3: CATSRVQGNTEAFF
V: TRBV11-2; J: TRBJ2-1; size: NA; D: NA; DNA: TGTGCCAGCAGCCCCGTGGCGGGATCTCTCGAGCAGTTCTTC; CDR3: CASSPVAGSLEQFF
V: TRBV5-1; J: TRBJ2-7; size: once; D: TRBD2; DNA: TGCGCCAGCACCCCCTCCGGGGGGGAGTACGAGCAGTACTTC; CDR3: CASTPSGGEYEQYF
V: TRBV25-1; J: TRBJ2-1; size: NA; D: TRBD1; DNA: TGTGCCAGCGGCCGGGGACAGGCCCACAATGAGCAGTTCTTC; CDR3: CASGRGQAHNEQFF
V: TRBV6-5; J: TRBJ1-2; size: few; D: TRBD1; DNA: TGTGCCAGCAGTTACTCTGGGACAGACTATGGCTACACCTTC; CDR3: CASSYSGTDYGYTF
V: TRBV14; J: TRBJ2-1; size: NA; D: NA; DNA: TGTGCCAGCTTTAAGGGGTACGGTGAGCAGTTCTTC; CDR3: CASFKGYGEQFF
V: TRBV28; J: TRBJ2-2; size: once; D: NA; DNA: TGTGCCAGCAGCACCTCGGGTTTGGCCACCGGGGAGCTGTTTTTT; CDR3: CASSTSGLATGELFF
V: TRBV5-6; J: TRBJ2-1; size: few; D: TRBD2; DNA: TGTGCCAGCAGCTTGGGCGGGGTAGCGGGAGATGATGAGCAGTTCTTC; CDR3: CASSLGGVAGDDEQFF
V: TRBV19; J: TRBJ1-5; size: NA; D: NA; DNA: TGTGCCAGCACGACACTACAGACGATCTACCCCCCAGGGCCCCAGCATTTT; CDR3: CASTTLQTIYPPGPQHF
V: TRBV29-1; J: TRBJ2-7; size: few; D: NA; DNA: TGCAGCGTTGAATTACAGAACTACGAGCAGTACTTC; CDR3: CSVELQNYEQYF
V: TRBV2; J: TRBJ2-7; size: NA; D: NA; DNA: TGTGCCAGCATAGCACTAGTATACGCCTACGAGCAGTACTTC; CDR3: CASIALVYAYEQYF
V: TRBV30; J: TRBJ1-1; size: few; D: TRBD1; DNA: TGTGCGATGGACAGGGGGCCTACTGAAGCTTTCTTT; CDR3: CAMDRGPTEAFF
V: TRBV13; J: TRBJ2-7; size: NA; D: NA; DNA: TGTGCCAGCAGCTCAGGGTTCAGGGATGAGCAGTACTTC; CDR3: CASSSGFRDEQYF
V: TRBV6-5; J: TRBJ2-2; size: NA; D: TRBD2; DNA: TGTGCCAGCAGTTATCCTGCTAGCGGCACCGGGGAGCTGTTTTTT; CDR3: CASSYPASGTGELFF
V: TRBV29-1; J: TRBJ2-6; size: few; D: TRBD1; DNA: TGCAGCGTTGAAACTCGGGACAGGGGTCGCTCTGGGGCCAACGTCCTGACTTTC; CDR3: CSVETRDRGRSGANVLTF
V: TRBV2; J: TRBJ1-2; size: NA; D: TRBD1; DNA: TGTGCCAGCAGTGAATCCGGGACAGGGGGCTACACCTTC; CDR3: CASSESGTGGYTF
V: TRBV5-6; J: TRBJ2-7; size: NA; D: NA; DNA: TGTGCCAGCAGCTTAGGCGGTTACGAGCAGTACTTC; CDR3: CASSLGGYEQYF
V: TRBV5-5; J: TRBJ2-7; size: NA; D: TRBD1; DNA: TGTGCCAGCAGCTTGGGACAGGGACGTAGCGAGCAGTACTTC; CDR3: CASSLGQGRSEQYF
V: TRBV28; J: TRBJ1-5; size: NA; D: NA; DNA: TGTGCCAGTGGGGATCAGCCCCAGCATTTT; CDR3: CASGDQPQHF
V: TRBV2; J: TRBJ2-7; size: once; D: TRBD2; DNA: TGTGCCTCCCGCCTGGCCCTAGCGGGAAGCGAGCAGTACTTC; CDR3: CASRLALAGSEQYF
V: TRBV5-1; J: TRBJ1-3; size: NA; D: NA; DNA: TGCGCCAGCAGCTTGGGCGGGGAAAGGCTCTGGTCTGGAAACACCATATATTTT; CDR3: CASSLGGERLWSGNTIYF
V: TRBV27; J: TRBJ1-2; size: NA; D: TRBD1; DNA: TGTGCCAGCAGTTTAGTCCCAGGGGGACATGGCTACACCTTC; CDR3: CASSLVPGGHGYTF
V: TRBV9; J: TRBJ1-2; size: once; D: TRBD1; DNA: TGTGCCAGCAGCGTAGAGAGGACAGGGGACGAATATGGCTACACCTTC; CDR3: CASSVERTGDEYGYTF
V: TRBV11-2; J: TRBJ2-2; size: NA; D: TRBD2; DNA: TGTGCCAGCAGCTTAGCTGGGACTAGCGGGAGGGCCAGCACCGGGGAGCTGTTTTTT; CDR3: CASSLAGTSGRASTGELFF
V: TRBV7-8; J: TRBJ2-7; size: NA; D: NA; DNA: TGTGCCAGCAGCTTCCGAACAACAGGGAGCGAGCAGTACTTC; CDR3: CASSFRTTGSEQYF
V: TRBV29-1; J: TRBJ1-1; size: NA; D: NA; DNA: TGCAGCGTCCCCGGACAGTCCGCCTCGGCTTTCTTT; CDR3: CSVPGQSASAFF
V: TRBV6-5; J: TRBJ2-1; size: few; D: NA; DNA: TGTGCCAGCAGTTTGGGGGCCTACAATGAGCAGTTCTTC; CDR3: CASSLGAYNEQFF
V: TRBV27; J: TRBJ2-1; size: few; D: NA; DNA: TGTGCCAGCAGTTCGATTGGGGTGCGGGGCTACAATGAGCAGTTCTTC; CDR3: CASSSIGVRGYNEQFF
V: TRBV27; J: TRBJ2-2; size: NA; D: TRBD2; DNA: TGTGCCAGTCGGACTAGCGGGAACACCGGGGAGCTGTTTTTT; CDR3: CASRTSGNTGELFF
V: TRBV19; J: TRBJ2-7; size: few; D: TRBD1; DNA: TGTGCCAGTAGTGCGGGACAGGGCTACGAGCAGTACTTC; CDR3: CASSAGQGYEQYF
V: TRBV25-1; J: TRBJ1-1; size: NA; D: NA; DNA: TGTGCCAGCAGTGAGGACTCACGGTCGGACGGTGAAGCTTTCTTT; CDR3: CASSEDSRSDGEAFF
V: TRBV7-9; J: TRBJ2-5; size: NA; D: TRBD1; DNA: TGTGCCAGCAGCACTAGATCCGACAGGGCAGAGACCCAGTACTTC; CDR3: CASSTRSDRAETQYF
V: TRBV9; J: TRBJ1-1; size: NA; D: TRBD1; DNA: TGTGCCAGCAGCCCCGGGCAGGGGGGGACTGAAGCTTTCTTT; CDR3: CASSPGQGGTEAFF